This TCR beta chain was obtained from a study of radiation and T cells in renal cell carcinoma. Study-level results: In nephrectomy-only tumors, top 100 clonotypes averaged roughly 43%, versus 54% irradiated.

Method: immunoSEQ multiplex PCR; TCRdb's copy keeps in-frame clones and lacks some. The sample consists of roughly 18,000 clones, about three fifths of them appearing once. About this clone itself: Its antigen is unidentified.

V was cut by 0 bases and J by 0 bases, with 10 bases left in between. CDR1 is SGDLS and CDR2 is YYNGEE in the germline V gene. CDR3 length: 16 residues. Specified treatment: treatment-naive control, cytoreductive nephrectomy. Control tumor donors were a few females and 10 to 12 males, median age about 50 years. The TCR originated in a man aged 45-65 years with renal cell carcinoma. The chain carries TRBV9 and TRBJ1-3; the D gene is possibly TRBD1 (6 bases). The sample here was tumor tissue, taken from a patient whose treatment was nephrectomy without radiotherapy. In DNA form, the CDR3 reads TGTGCCAGCAGCGTAGACACAGGGAGCTCTGGAAACACCATATATTTT. Translating it yields CASSVDTGSSGNTIYF.